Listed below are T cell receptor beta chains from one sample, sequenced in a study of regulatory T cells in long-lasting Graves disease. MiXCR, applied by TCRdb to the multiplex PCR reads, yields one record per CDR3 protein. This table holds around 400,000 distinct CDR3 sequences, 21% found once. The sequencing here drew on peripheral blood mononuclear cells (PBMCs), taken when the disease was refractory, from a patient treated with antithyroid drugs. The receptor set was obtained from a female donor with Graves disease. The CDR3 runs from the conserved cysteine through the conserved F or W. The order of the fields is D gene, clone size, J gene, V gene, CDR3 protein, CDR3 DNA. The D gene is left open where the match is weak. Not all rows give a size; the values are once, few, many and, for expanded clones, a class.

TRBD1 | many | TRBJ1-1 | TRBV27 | CASKMGQENTEAFF | TGTGCCAGCAAAATGGGACAGGAGAACACTGAAGCTTTCTTT
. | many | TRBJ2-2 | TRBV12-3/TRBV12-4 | CASSFFSGDTGELFF | TGTGCCAGCAGTTTTTTTTCAGGGGACACCGGGGAGCTGTTTTTT
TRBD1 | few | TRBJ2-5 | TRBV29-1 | CSAMTGKETQYF | TGCAGCGCGATGACAGGGAAAGAGACCCAGTACTTC
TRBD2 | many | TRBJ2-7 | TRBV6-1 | CASRPGGSSYEQYF | TGTGCCAGCAGGCCCGGGGGGAGCTCCTACGAGCAGTACTTC
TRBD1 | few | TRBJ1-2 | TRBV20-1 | CSARGGDRANYGYTF | TGCAGTGCTAGGGGGGGGGACAGAGCTAACTATGGCTACACCTTC
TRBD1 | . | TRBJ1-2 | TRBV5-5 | CASSLDRGSNGYTF | TGTGCCAGCAGCTTGGACAGGGGGTCGAATGGCTACACCTTC
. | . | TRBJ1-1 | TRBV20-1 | CSAADRTAFF | TGCAGTGCTGCCGACAGGACCGCTTTCTTT
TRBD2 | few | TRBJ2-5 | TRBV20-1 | CSAETSGRDPQETQYF | TGCAGTGCGGAGACTAGCGGAAGAGATCCCCAAGAGACCCAGTACTTC
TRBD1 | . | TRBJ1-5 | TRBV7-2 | CASSLGDRNQPQHF | TGTGCCAGCAGCTTGGGGGACAGAAATCAGCCCCAGCATTTT
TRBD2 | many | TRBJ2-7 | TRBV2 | CASRPTSGGSYEQYF | TGTGCCAGCAGACCGACTAGCGGAGGCTCCTACGAGCAGTACTTC
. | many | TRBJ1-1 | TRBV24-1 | CATSADLGTEAFF | TGTGCCACCAGCGCTGACTTGGGGACTGAAGCTTTCTTT
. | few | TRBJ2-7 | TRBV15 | CATSRDQGTYEQYF | TGTGCCACCAGCAGAGATCAGGGTACCTACGAGCAGTACTTC
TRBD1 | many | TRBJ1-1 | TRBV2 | CASSEAGQGLTAFF | TGTGCCAGCAGTGAAGCAGGACAGGGTTTGACAGCTTTCTTT
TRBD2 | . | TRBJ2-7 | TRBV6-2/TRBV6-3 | CASSYSGLGIYEQYF | TGTGCCAGCAGTTATAGTGGACTAGGCATCTACGAGCAGTACTTC
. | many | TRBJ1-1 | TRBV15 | CATSRDKGMNTEAFF | TGTGCCACCAGCAGAGATAAGGGCATGAACACTGAAGCTTTCTTT
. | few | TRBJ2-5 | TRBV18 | CASSPSGTPGETQYF | TGTGCCAGCTCACCATCCGGGACCCCGGGGGAGACCCAGTACTTC
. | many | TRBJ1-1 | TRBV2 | CASSEAPGPVEAFF | TGTGCCAGCAGTGAAGCGCCGGGCCCGGTTGAGGCTTTCTTT
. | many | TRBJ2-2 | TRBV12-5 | CASGLGGGSQGGELFF | TGTGCTAGTGGTTTGGGGGGGGGCTCCCAAGGCGGGGAGCTGTTTTTT
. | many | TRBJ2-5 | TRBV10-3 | CAISSKPPHQETQYF | TGTGCCATCAGTTCGAAGCCTCCCCACCAAGAGACCCAGTACTTC
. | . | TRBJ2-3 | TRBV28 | CASSLWGDTQYF | TGTGCCAGCAGTTTATGGGGAGATACGCAGTATTTT
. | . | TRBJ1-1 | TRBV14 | CASSHAGTYWNTEAFF | TGTGCCAGCAGCCATGCCGGGACTTACTGGAACACTGAAGCTTTCTTT
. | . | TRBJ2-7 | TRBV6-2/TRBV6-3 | CASREGGYEQYF | TGTGCCAGCAGGGAGGGTGGCTACGAGCAGTACTTC
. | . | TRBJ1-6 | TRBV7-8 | CASSSTDGSNSPLHF | TGTGCCAGCAGCTCAACGGACGGATCTAATTCACCCCTCCACTTT
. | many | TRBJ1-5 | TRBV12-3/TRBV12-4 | CASSPGGNSNQPQHF | TGTGCCAGCAGCCCCGGGGGGAATAGCAATCAGCCCCAGCATTTT
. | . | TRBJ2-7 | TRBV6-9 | CASSYSRGHEQYF | TGTGCCAGCAGTTACTCCAGGGGCCACGAGCAGTACTTC
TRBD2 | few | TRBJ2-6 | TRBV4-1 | CASSRVAGESGANVLTF | TGCGCCAGCAGTCGGGTAGCGGGAGAATCTGGGGCCAACGTCCTGACTTTC
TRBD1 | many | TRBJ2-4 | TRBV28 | CASSSLQGKTKNIQYF | TGTGCCAGCAGTTCCTTACAGGGGAAAACCAAAAACATTCAGTACTTC
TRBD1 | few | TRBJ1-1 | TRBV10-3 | CAIGGQANTEAFF | TGTGCCATCGGGGGACAGGCGAACACTGAAGCTTTCTTT
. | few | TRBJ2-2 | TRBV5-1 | CASSLTPDSGELFF | TGCGCCAGCAGCTTGACCCCGGACTCCGGGGAGCTGTTTTTT
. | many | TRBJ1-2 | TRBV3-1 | CASSLGQLDYGYTF | TGTGCCAGCAGCCTCGGACAGCTAGACTATGGCTACACCTTC
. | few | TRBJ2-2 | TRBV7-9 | CASNEPGRGGELFF | TGTGCCAGCAATGAACCGGGACGGGGAGGGGAGCTGTTTTTT
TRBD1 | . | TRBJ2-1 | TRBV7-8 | CASSFRDRQFF | TGTGCCAGCAGCTTCCGGGACAGGCAGTTCTTC